A selection of T cell receptor beta chains follows, all from one sample in a study of OX40 agonist ivuxolimab in advanced cancers. TCRdb's copy holds only in-frame clones and misses some; the assay was immunoSEQ multiplex PCR. The table shows 40,000 to 55,000 clones, with about 93% occurring only once. This material consisted of CD4+ or CD8+ T cells sorted from blood, taken in a trial of the OX40 agonist ivuxolimab. Receptors originate from an adult with an advanced solid tumor such as melanoma, head and neck, liver or kidney cancer. Both conserved end residues are part of each CDR3. A D gene is named only where the DNA matches it firmly. The size of a clone is reported for some rows only, either as once, few or many, or as a class for expanded clones.

V gene	J gene	clone size	D gene	CDR3 protein	CDR3 DNA
TRBV4-3	TRBJ2-7	NA	NA	CASSQGDGGVFSYEQYF	TGCGCCAGCAGCCAAGGGGATGGAGGGGTCTTCTCCTACGAGCAGTACTTC
TRBV30	TRBJ1-6	NA	NA	CAWSDGLYGSPLHF	TGTGCCTGGAGTGATGGTTTGTATGGATCACCCCTCCACTTT
TRBV20-1	TRBJ2-7	NA	NA	CSASLYEQYF	TGCAGCGCCAGTCTCTACGAGCAGTACTTC
TRBV5-1	TRBJ1-1	NA	TRBD1	CASSFWDRPGVLGAFF	TGCGCCAGCAGCTTTTGGGACAGGCCGGGTGTTTTAGGAGCTTTCTTT
TRBV15	TRBJ2-4	NA	NA	CATSRDRARGAKNIQYF	TGTGCCACCAGCAGAGATAGGGCAAGAGGGGCCAAAAACATTCAGTACTTC
TRBV14	TRBJ2-3	NA	NA	CASSSRLHRSTDTQYF	TGTGCCAGCAGCTCACGACTACACCGAAGCACAGATACGCAGTATTTT
TRBV28	TRBJ2-7	NA	TRBD2	CATWKGRADEQYF	TGTGCCACCTGGAAGGGGAGGGCCGACGAGCAGTACTTC
TRBV11-2	TRBJ2-1	NA	TRBD2	CASSSTSGTPYNEQFF	TGTGCCAGCAGCTCCACTAGCGGGACCCCCTACAATGAGCAGTTCTTC
TRBV5-4	TRBJ2-1	NA	NA	CASSLIGSSYNEQFF	TGTGCCAGCAGCTTGATAGGGAGTTCCTACAATGAGCAGTTCTTC
TRBV15	TRBJ2-7	NA	NA	CATSPDGGSSYEQYF	TGTGCCACCAGCCCAGATGGGGGAAGCTCCTACGAGCAGTACTTC
TRBV29-1	TRBJ2-5	NA	TRBD1	CSVGQGTGETQYF	TGCAGCGTAGGACAGGGTACAGGAGAGACCCAGTACTTC
TRBV27	TRBJ2-7	NA	NA	CASSPSSASEQYF	TGTGCCAGCAGTCCCAGCTCTGCGTCCGAGCAGTACTTC
TRBV6-5	TRBJ2-2	NA	TRBD1	CASSYPQGWNTGELFF	TGTGCCAGCAGTTACCCACAGGGGTGGAACACCGGGGAGCTGTTTTTT
TRBV4-1	TRBJ2-1	NA	NA	CASSQDSLGDEQFF	TGCGCCAGCAGCCAAGATAGCCTTGGGGATGAGCAGTTCTTC
TRBV6-5	TRBJ1-1	NA	NA	CASSYLGAPNTEAFF	TGTGCCAGCAGTTACTTGGGGGCTCCGAACACTGAAGCTTTCTTT
TRBV11-2	TRBJ2-7	NA	TRBD1	CASSVSGQLAIPSMEQYF	TGTGCCAGCAGCGTGTCGGGACAGCTCGCCATCCCGTCGATGGAGCAGTACTTC
TRBV9	TRBJ2-1	once	NA	CASSVDGESSYNEQFF	TGTGCCAGCAGCGTAGATGGAGAGAGCTCCTACAATGAGCAGTTCTTC
TRBV19	TRBJ2-7	NA	TRBD1	CASSLGQGNYEQYF	TGTGCCAGTAGTTTAGGACAGGGGAACTACGAGCAGTACTTC
TRBV4-1	TRBJ2-7	NA	NA	CASSPTPSDYYEQYF	TGCGCCAGCAGCCCAACACCTAGCGACTACTACGAGCAGTACTTC
TRBV15	TRBJ2-1	NA	TRBD2	CATSRVAGDFYNEQFF	TGTGCCACCAGCAGAGTTGCGGGAGATTTTTACAATGAGCAGTTCTTC
TRBV7-9	TRBJ2-7	NA	TRBD2	CASSSSTSGSRRGYEQYF	TGTGCCAGCAGCTCATCGACTAGCGGGAGTCGAAGGGGTTACGAGCAGTACTTC